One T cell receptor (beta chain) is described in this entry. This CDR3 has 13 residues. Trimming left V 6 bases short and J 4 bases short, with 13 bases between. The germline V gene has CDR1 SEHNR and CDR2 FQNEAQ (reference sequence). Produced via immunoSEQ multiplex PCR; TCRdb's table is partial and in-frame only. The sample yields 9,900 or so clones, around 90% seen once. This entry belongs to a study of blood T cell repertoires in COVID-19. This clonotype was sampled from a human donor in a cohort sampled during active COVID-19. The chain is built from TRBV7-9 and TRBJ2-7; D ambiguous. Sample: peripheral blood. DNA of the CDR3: TGTGCCAGCAGTCCTGTCTCTCAGTACGAGCAGTACTTC. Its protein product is CASSPVSQYEQYF.